This T cell receptor beta chain derives from a study of Graves' ophthalmopathy and Graves' hyperthyroidism. The wider study: Hyperthyroidism showing no ophthalmopathy within 18 months of follow-up was stable.

Only newly diagnosed hyperthyroidism patients aged 18 to 65, with under 2 months' duration, were enrolled. About this clonotype itself: The antigen is not known.

Study observations and caveats: In separating ophthalmopathy from stable hyperthyroidism, a 13-signature model achieved around 85% sensitivity and over 80% specificity. Most expanded clonotypes in thyroid above 0.001 frequency also showed up in blood.

The CDR3 totals 14 residues. V dropped 0 bases and J dropped 6; count of bases not matched to a gene: 2. From germline, CDR1 is SGHTA and CDR2 FQGTGA. The TCR beta CDR3 regions underwent amplification from RNA transcripts. After a first-round RT-PCR with HTBI primers, a second-round multiplex PCR was run. Via MiXCR, TCRdb re-called the multiplex PCR reads, giving one row per CDR3 protein. The sample has approximately 1.2 million distinct CDR3 sequences; less than 45% are singletons. This chain uses TRBV7-3 with TRBJ2-3; 8 bases are a match to TRBD2. The sample consisted of peripheral blood or thyroid tissue (not recorded which). The sequence derives from an adult man with Graves' hyperthyroidism. This CDR3 reads CASSLTRTSDTQYF. The CDR3 DNA reads as TGTGCCAGCAGCTTAACAAGGACTAGCGATACGCAGTATTTT.